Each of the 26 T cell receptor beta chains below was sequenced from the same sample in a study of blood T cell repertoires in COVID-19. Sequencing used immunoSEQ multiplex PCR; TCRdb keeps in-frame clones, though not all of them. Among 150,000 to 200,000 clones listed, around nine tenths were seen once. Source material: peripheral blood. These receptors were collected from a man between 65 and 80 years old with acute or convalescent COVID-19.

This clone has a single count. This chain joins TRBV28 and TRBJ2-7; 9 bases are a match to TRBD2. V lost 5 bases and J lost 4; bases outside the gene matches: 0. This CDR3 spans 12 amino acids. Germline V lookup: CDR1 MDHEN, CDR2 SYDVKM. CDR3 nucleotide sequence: TGTGCCAGCAGTGGACTAGCGTACGAGCAGTACTTC. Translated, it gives CASSGLAYEQYF.

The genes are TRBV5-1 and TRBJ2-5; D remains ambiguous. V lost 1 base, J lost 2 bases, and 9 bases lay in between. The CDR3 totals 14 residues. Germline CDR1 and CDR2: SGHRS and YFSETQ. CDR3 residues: CASSLQSLQETQYF. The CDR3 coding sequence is TGCGCCAGCAGCTTGCAAAGCCTTCAAGAGACCCAGTACTTC.

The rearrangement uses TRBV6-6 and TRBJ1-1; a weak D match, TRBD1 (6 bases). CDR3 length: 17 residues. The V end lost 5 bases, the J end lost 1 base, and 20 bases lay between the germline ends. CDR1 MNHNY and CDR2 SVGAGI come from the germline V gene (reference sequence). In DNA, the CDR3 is TGTGCCAGCAGTCCCCCTTCGGGACACCGCCCGAACACTGAAGCTTTCTTT. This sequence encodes CASSPPSGHRPNTEAFF.

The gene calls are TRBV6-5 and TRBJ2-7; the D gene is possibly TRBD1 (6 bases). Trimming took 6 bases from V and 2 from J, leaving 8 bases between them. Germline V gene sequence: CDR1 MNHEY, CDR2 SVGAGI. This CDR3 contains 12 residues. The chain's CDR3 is CASRRQAYEQYF. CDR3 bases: TGTGCCAGCAGGCGACAGGCCTACGAGCAGTACTTC.

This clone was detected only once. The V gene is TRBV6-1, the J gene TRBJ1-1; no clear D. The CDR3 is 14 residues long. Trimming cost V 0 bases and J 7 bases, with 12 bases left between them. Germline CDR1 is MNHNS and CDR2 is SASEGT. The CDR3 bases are TGTGCCAGCAGTGAAGCGTGGGCCTCAAATGAAGCTTTCTTT. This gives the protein CASSEAWASNEAFF.

The CDR3 nucleotides read TGTGCCAGCAGCCTTGGGACAGTTGGATTTTGGGGTCAGCCCCAGCATTTT. This encodes CASSLGTVGFWGQPQHF. V and J are TRBV7-8 and TRBJ1-5, with 7 bases identical to TRBD1. CDR3 length equals 17 residues. Unmatched junction bases numbered 16, after V lost 5 bases and J lost 6 bases. Germline V gives CDR1 SGHVS, CDR2 FQNEAQ.

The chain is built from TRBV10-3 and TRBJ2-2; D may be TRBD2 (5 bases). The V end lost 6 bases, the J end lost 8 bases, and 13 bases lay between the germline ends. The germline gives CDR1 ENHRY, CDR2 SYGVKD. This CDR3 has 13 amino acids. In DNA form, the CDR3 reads TGTGCCATCAGCCAAGTCGGGGTTGGGGAGCTGTTTTTT. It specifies CAISQVGVGELFF.

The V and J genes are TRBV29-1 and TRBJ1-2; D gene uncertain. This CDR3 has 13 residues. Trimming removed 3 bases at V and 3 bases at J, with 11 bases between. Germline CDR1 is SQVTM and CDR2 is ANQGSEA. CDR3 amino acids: CSVEGRDYYGYTF. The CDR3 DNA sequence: TGCAGCGTTGAGGGCAGAGATTACTATGGCTACACCTTC.

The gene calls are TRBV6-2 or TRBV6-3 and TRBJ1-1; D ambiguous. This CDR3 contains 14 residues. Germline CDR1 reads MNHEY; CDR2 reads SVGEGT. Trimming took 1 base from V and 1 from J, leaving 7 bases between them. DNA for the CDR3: TGTGCCAGCAGTTACTACGCGGAGAACACTGAAGCTTTCTTT. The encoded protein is CASSYYAENTEAFF.

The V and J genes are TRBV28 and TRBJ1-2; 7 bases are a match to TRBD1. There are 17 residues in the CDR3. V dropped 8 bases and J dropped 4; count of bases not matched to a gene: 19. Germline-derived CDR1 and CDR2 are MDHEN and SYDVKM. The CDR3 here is CASERGKGAFLSYGYTF. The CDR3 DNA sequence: TGTGCCAGCGAAAGGGGGAAGGGGGCATTTTTAAGCTATGGCTACACCTTC.

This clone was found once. In DNA, the CDR3 is TGCAGCGTTGGTTTCTCGAATTGGGGGGGAGGTACTGAAGCTTTCTTT. Translated: CSVGFSNWGGGTEAFF. The chain combines TRBV29-1 with TRBJ1-1; D may be TRBD1 (5 bases). Germline V CDR1 and CDR2: SQVTM, ANQGSEA. V was trimmed by 4 bases and J by 5 bases, leaving 23 bases between them. CDR3 length: 16 residues.

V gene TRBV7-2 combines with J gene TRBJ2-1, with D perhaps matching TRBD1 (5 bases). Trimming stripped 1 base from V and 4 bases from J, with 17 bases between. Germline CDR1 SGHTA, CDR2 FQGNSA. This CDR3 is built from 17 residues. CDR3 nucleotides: TGTGCCAGCAGCTTAGGGGGCCCAGTATCGATTTACAATGAGCAGTTCTTC. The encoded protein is CASSLGGPVSIYNEQFF.

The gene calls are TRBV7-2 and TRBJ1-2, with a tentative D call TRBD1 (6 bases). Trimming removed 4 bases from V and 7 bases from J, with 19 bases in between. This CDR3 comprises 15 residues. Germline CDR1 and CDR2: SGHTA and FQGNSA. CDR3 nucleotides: TGTGCCAGCAGCTACAGGGTATCCCTGGGGAGTGGCTACACCTTC. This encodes CASSYRVSLGSGYTF. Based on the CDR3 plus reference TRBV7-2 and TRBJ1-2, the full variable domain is GAGVSQSPSNKVTEKGKDVELRCDPISGHTALYWYRQSLGQGLEFLIYFQGNSAPDKSGLPSDRFSAERTGGSVSTLTIQRTQQEDSAVYLCASSYRVSLGSGYTFGSGTRLTVV.

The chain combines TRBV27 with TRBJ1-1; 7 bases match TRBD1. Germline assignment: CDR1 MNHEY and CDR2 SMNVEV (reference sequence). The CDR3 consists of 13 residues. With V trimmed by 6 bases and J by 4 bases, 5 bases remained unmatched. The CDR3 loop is CASSRQGGTEAFF. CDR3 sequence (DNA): TGTGCCAGCAGCCGCCAGGGGGGCACTGAAGCTTTCTTT.

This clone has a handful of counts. Here the CDR3 reads CASSQDFTGLMESYEQYF. DNA of the CDR3: TGCGCCAGCAGCCAAGATTTCACAGGCCTTATGGAATCCTACGAGCAGTACTTC. The V gene is TRBV4-1, the J gene TRBJ2-7, with D perhaps matching TRBD1 (5 bases). Trimming left V 0 bases short and J 1 base short, with 19 bases between. Germline CDR1 is MGHRA and CDR2 is YSYEKL. The CDR3 runs 18 residues.

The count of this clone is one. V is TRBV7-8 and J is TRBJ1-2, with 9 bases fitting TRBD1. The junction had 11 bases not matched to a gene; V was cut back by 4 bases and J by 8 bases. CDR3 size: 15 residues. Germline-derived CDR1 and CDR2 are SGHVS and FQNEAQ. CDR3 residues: CASSSSDRGKGGYTF. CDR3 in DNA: TGTGCCAGCAGCTCCTCCGACAGGGGGAAAGGGGGCTACACCTTC.

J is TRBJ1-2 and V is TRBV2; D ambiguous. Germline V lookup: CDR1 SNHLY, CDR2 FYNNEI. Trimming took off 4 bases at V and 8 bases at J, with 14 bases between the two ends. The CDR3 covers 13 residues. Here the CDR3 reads CASSGEGSGGYTF. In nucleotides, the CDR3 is TGTGCCAGCAGTGGGGAGGGTAGCGGGGGCTACACCTTC. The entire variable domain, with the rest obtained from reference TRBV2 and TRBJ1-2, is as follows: EPEVTQTPSHQVTQMGQEVILRCVPISNHLYFYWYRQILGQKVEFLVSFYNNEISEKSEIFDDQFSVERPDGSNFTLKIRSTKLEDSAMYFCASSGEGSGGYTFGSGTRLTVV.

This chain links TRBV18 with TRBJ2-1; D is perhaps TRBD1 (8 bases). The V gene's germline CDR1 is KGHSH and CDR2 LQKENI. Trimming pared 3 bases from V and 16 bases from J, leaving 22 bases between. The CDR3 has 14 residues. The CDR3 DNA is TGTGCCAGCTCACCTGGACAGGGAGTTGGACTAGATTTCTTC. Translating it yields CASSPGQGVGLDFF.

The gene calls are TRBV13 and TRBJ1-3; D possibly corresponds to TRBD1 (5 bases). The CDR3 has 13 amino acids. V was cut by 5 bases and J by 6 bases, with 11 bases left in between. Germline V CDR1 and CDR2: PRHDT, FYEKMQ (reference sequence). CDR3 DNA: TGTGCCAGCAGCCCGGGACTGCAAAACACCATATATTTT. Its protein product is CASSPGLQNTIYF.

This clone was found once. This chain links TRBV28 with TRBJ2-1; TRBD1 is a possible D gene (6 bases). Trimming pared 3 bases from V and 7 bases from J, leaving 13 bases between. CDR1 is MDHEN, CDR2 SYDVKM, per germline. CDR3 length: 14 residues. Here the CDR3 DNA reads TGTGCCAGCAGTTTTTGGACAGAGGGTAATGAGCAGTTCTTC. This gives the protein CASSFWTEGNEQFF.

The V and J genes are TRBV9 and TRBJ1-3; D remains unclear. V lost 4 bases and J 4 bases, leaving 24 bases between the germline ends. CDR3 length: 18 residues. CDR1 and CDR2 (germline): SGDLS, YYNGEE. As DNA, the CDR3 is TGTGCCAGCAGCCCGCTACAAAACCCGGGATACGGGGGAAACACCATATATTTT. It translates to CASSPLQNPGYGGNTIYF. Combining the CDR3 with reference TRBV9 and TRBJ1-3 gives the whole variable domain DSGVTQTPKHLITATGQRVTLRCSPRSGDLSVYWYQQSLDQGLQFLIQYYNGEERAKGNILERFSAQQFPDLHSELNLSSLELGDSALYFCASSPLQNPGYGGNTIYFGEGSWLTVV.

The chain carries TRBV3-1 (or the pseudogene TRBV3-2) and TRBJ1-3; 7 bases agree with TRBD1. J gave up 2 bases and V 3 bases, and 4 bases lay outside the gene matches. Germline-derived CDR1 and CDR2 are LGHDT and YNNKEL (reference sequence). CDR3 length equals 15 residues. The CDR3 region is CASSQSTGAGNTIYF. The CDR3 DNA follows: TGTGCCAGCAGCCAGTCAACAGGGGCTGGAAACACCATATATTTT.

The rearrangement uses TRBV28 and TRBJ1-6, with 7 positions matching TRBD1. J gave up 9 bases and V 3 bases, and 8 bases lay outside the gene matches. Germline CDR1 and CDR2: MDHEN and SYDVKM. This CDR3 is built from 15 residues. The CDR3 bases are TGTGCCAGCAGTTTTGGAGGGGGCTCACGTTCACCCCTCCACTTT. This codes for CASSFGGGSRSPLHF.

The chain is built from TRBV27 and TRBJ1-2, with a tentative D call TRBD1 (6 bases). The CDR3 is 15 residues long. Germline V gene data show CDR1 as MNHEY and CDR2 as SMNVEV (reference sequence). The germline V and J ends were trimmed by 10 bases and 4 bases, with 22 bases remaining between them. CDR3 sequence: CATLPWGGDGYGYTF. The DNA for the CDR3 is TGTGCCACCCTACCCTGGGGGGGCGATGGCTATGGCTACACCTTC.

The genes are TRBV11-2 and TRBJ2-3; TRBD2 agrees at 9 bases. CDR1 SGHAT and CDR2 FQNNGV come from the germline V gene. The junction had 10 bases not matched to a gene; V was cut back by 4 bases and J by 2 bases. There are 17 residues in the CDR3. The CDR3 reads CASSSRGTSLITDTQYF. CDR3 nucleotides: TGTGCCAGCAGCTCACGGGGGACTAGCCTTATCACAGATACGCAGTATTTT. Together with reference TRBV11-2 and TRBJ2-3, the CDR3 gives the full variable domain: EAGVAQSPRYKIIEKRQSVAFWCNPISGHATLYWYQQILGQGPKLLIQFQNNGVVDDSQLPKDRFSAERLKGVDSTLKIQPAKLEDSAVYLCASSSRGTSLITDTQYFGPGTRLTVL.

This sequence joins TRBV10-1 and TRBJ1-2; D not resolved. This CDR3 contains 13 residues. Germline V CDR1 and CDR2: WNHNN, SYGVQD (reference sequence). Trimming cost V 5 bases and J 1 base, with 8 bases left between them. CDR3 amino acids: CASSPTVNYGYTF. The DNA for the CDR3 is TGCGCCAGCAGTCCCACAGTTAACTATGGCTACACCTTC.